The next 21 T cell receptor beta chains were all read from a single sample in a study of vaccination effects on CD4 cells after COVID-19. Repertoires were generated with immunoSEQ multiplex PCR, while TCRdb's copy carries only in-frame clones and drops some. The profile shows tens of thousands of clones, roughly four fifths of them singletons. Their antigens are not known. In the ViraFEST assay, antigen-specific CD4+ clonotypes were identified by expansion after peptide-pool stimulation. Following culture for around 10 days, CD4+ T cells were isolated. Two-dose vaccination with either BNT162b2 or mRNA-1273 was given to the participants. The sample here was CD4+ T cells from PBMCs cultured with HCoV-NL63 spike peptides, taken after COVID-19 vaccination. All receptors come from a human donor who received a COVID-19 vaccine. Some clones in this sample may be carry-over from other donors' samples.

The CDR3 DNA reads as TGTGCCAGCAGCTTGATTCCCCTCACCGGGGAGCTGTTTTTT. Protein product: CASSLIPLTGELFF. The V call is TRBV5-5, the J call TRBJ2-2; D gene ambiguous. Germline values: CDR1 SGHKS, CDR2 YYEKEE (reference sequence). The germline V and J ends were trimmed by 1 base and 4 bases, with 8 bases remaining between them. The CDR3 extends over 14 amino acids. The whole variable domain, remainder taken from reference TRBV5-5 and TRBJ2-2, is DAGVTQSPTHLIKTRGQQVTLRCSPISGHKSVSWYQQVLGQGPQFIFQYYEKEERGRGNFPDRFSARQFPNYSSELNVNALLLGDSALYLCASSLIPLTGELFFGEGSRLTVL.

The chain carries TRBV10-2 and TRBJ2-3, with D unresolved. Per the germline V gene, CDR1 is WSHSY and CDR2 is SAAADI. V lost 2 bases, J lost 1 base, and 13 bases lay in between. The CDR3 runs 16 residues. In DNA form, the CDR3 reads TGCGCCAGCAGTGAGAGCTCGTGGTTCGGCACAGATACGCAGTATTTT. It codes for CASSESSWFGTDTQYF.

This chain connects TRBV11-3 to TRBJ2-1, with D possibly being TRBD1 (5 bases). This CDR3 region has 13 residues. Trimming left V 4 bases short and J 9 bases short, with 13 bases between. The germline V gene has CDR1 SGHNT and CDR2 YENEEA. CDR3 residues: CASSSSLTGEQFF. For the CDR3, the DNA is TGTGCCAGCAGCTCGTCACTTACAGGTGAGCAGTTCTTC. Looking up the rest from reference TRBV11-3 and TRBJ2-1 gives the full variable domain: EAGVVQSPRYKIIEKKQPVAFWCNPISGHNTLYWYLQNLGQGPELLIRYENEEAVDDSQLPKDRFSAERLKGVDSTLKIQPAELGDSAVYLCASSSSLTGEQFFGPGTRLTVL.

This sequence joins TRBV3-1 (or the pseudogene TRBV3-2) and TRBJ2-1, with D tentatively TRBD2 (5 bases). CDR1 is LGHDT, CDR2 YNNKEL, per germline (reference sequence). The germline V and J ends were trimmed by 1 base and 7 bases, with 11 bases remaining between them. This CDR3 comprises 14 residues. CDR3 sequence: CASSQGLAGNEQFF. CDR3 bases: TGTGCCAGCAGCCAAGGCCTAGCTGGGAATGAGCAGTTCTTC.

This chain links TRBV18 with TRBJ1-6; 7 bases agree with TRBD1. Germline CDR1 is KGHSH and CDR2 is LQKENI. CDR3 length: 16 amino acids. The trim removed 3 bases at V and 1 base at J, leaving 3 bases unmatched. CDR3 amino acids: CASSPNRGSYNSPLHF. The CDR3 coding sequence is TGTGCCAGCTCACCGAACAGGGGTTCCTATAATTCACCCCTCCACTTT.

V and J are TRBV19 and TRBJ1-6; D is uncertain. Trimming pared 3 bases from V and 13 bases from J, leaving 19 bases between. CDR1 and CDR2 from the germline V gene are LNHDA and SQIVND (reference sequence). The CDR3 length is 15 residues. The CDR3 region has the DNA TGTGCCAGTAGTATCGCCGGGCCTCAAAGCGGGCCCCTCCACTTT. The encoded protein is CASSIAGPQSGPLHF. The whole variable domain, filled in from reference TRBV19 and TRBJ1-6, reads DGGITQSPKYLFRKEGQNVTLSCEQNLNHDAMYWYRQDPGQGLRLIYYSQIVNDFQKGDIAEGYSVSREKKESFPLTVTSAQKNPTAFYLCASSIAGPQSGPLHFGNGTRLTVT.

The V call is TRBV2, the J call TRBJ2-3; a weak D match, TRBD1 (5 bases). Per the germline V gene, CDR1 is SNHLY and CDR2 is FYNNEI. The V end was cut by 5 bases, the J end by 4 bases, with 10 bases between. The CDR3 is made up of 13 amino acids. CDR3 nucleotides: TGTGCCAGCAGTTACCAGGGTGCAGATACGCAGTATTTT. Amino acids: CASSYQGADTQYF.

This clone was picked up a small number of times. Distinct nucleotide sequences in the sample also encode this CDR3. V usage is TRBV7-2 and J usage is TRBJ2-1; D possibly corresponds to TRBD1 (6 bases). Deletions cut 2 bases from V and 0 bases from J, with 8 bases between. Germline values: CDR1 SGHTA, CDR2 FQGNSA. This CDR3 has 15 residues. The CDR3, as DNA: TGTGCCAGCAGCTTAACGACAGGCTCCTACAATGAGCAGTTCTTC. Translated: CASSLTTGSYNEQFF.

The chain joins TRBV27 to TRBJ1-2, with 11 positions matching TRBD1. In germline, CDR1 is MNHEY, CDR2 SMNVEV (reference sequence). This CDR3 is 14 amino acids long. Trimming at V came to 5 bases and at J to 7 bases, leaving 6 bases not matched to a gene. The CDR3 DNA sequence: TGTGCCAGCAGTCGCGGGACAGGGGGTGGTGGCTACACCTTC. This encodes CASSRGTGGGGYTF.

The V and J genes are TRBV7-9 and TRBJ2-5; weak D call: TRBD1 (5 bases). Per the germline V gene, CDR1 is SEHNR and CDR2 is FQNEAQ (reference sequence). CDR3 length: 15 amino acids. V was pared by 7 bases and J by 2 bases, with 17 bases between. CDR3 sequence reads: CASTKSVGVQETQYF. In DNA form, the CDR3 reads TGTGCCAGCACCAAAAGCGTAGGGGTACAAGAGACCCAGTACTTC.

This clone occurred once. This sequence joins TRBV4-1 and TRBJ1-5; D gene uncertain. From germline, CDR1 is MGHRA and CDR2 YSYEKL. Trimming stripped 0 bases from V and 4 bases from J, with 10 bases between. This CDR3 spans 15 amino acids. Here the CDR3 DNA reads TGCGCCAGCAGCCAAGAACCCACATTAAATCAGCCCCAGCATTTT. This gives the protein CASSQEPTLNQPQHF.

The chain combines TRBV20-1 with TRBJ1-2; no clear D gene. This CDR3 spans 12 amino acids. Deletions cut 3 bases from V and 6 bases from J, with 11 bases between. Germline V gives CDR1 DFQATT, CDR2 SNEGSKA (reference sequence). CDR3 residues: CSASLRGNGYTF. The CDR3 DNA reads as TGCAGTGCTAGTCTTCGGGGTAATGGCTACACCTTC.

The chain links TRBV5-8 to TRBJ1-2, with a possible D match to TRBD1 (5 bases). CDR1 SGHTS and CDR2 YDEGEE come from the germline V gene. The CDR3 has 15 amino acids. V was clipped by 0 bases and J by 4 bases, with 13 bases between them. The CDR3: CASSLAGNGIYGYTF. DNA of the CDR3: TGTGCCAGCAGCTTGGCAGGGAATGGGATCTATGGCTACACCTTC. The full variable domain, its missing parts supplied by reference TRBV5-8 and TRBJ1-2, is EAGVTQSPTHLIKTRGQQATLRCSPISGHTSVYWYQQALGLGLQFLLWYDEGEERNRGNFPPRFSGRQFPNYSSELNVNALELEDSALYLCASSLAGNGIYGYTFGSGTRLTVV.

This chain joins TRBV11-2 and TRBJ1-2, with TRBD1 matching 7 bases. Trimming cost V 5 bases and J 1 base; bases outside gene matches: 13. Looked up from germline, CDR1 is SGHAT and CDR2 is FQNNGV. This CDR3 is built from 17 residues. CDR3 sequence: CASSDYRDSARNYGYTF. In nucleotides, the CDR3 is TGTGCCAGCAGCGACTACCGGGACAGTGCTCGTAACTATGGCTACACCTTC. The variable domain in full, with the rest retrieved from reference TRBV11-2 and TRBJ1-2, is EAGVAQSPRYKIIEKRQSVAFWCNPISGHATLYWYQQILGQGPKLLIQFQNNGVVDDSQLPKDRFSAERLKGVDSTLKIQPAKLEDSAVYLCASSDYRDSARNYGYTFGSGTRLTVV.

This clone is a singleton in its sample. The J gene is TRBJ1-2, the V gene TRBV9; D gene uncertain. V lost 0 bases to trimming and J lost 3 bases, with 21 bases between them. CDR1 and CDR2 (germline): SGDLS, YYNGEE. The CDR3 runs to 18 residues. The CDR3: CASSVVDLWPANYYGYTF. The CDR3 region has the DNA TGTGCCAGCAGCGTAGTAGATTTGTGGCCAGCGAATTACTATGGCTACACCTTC. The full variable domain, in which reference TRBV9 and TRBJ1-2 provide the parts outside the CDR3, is DSGVTQTPKHLITATGQRVTLRCSPRSGDLSVYWYQQSLDQGLQFLIQYYNGEERAKGNILERFSAQQFPDLHSELNLSSLELGDSALYFCASSVVDLWPANYYGYTFGSGTRLTVV.

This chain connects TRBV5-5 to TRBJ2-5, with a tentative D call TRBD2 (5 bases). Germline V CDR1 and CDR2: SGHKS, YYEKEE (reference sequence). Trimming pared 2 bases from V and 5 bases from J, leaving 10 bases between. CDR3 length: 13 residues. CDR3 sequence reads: CASSFGGLETQYF. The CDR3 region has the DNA TGTGCCAGCAGCTTTGGAGGTCTCGAGACCCAGTACTTC.

The CDR3 sequence: CASSPRRRETQYF. DNA of the CDR3: TGTGCCAGCAGCCCCCGCCGAAGGGAGACCCAGTACTTC. This chain links TRBV3-1 (or the pseudogene TRBV3-2) with TRBJ2-5; D unclear. The germline V gene has CDR1 LGHDT and CDR2 YNNKEL (reference sequence). V was cut by 4 bases and J by 5 bases, with 11 bases left in between. There are 13 residues in the CDR3.

The CDR3 spells CAWSPATEAFF. The CDR3 DNA reads as TGTGCCTGGAGCCCTGCCACTGAAGCTTTCTTT. The chain uses TRBV30 and TRBJ1-1, with D unresolved. This CDR3 is 11 amino acids long. Trimming removed 3 bases from V and 4 bases from J, with 6 bases in between. CDR1 is GTSNPN and CDR2 is SVGIG in the germline V gene (reference sequence).

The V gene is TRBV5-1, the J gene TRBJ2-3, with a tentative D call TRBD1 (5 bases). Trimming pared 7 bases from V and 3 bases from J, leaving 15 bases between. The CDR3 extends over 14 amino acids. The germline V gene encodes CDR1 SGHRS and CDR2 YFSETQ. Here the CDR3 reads CASGNQGLTDTQYF. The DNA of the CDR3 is TGCGCCAGCGGTAACCAGGGTTTAACAGATACGCAGTATTTT.

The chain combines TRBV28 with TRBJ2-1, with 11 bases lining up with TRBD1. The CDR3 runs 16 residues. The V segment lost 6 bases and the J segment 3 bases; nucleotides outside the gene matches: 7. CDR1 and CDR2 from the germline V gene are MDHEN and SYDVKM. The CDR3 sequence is CASSPHGTGGYNEQFF. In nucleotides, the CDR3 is TGTGCCAGCAGCCCTCACGGGACAGGGGGCTACAATGAGCAGTTCTTC.

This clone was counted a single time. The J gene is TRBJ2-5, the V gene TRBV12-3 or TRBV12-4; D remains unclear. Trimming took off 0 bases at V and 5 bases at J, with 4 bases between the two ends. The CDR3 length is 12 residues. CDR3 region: CASSLAPETQYF. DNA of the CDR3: TGTGCCAGCAGTTTAGCGCCGGAGACCCAGTACTTC.